The clone carrying this T cell receptor (beta chain) showed up just a few times. The record originates from a study of blood T cell repertoires in COVID-19. On the study more broadly: The analysed material was cDNA or gDNA that came from T cells, B-cell-depleted T cells, or PBMCs.

This CDR3 spans 16 amino acids. With 3 bases clipped from V and 6 bases from J, the junction kept 6 bases outside the gene matches. From germline, CDR1 is SGDLS and CDR2 YYNGEE. In the original workflow: Estimation of nucleated cell counts was performed using reference gene primer amplification. This table comes from immunoSEQ multiplex PCR, and its TCRdb copy is limited to in-frame clones, with some not included. That table is the source of V, J and clone size, and D and trimming were worked out from the DNA. Found here are nearly 110,000 clones, over 55% of them singletons; the top ten hold less than 1%.

The sequence came from a human donor with acute or convalescent COVID-19. The donor label of this sample is uncertain. Sequences were obtained from peripheral blood. The J gene is TRBJ2-1, the V gene TRBV9; TRBD2 aligns across 13 bases. The CDR3 bases are TGTGCCAGCAGCGACCCGAGGACTAGCGGGGGCAATGAGCAGTTCTTC. Amino acids: CASSDPRTSGGNEQFF.